Listed below are T cell receptor beta chains from one sample, sequenced in a study of lymphopenia after photon versus proton radiotherapy. Clones were read by immunoSEQ multiplex PCR, and TCRdb kept only the in-frame ones, dropping some. The sample has around 160,000 clones, roughly nine tenths seen once; the top ten hold approximately 4.8%. The sample consisted of peripheral blood, taken from a patient treated with photon-based radiotherapy. These TCRs come from a man in his forties or fifties with gastric cancer. Each CDR3 is given with its conserved first and last residue. Each record gives: CDR3 length, V gene, clone size, D gene, J gene, CDR3 DNA, CDR3 protein. The D gene is left open where the match is weak. Size values are once, few and many counts, or a class for expanded clones, and some rows have none.

14	TRBV6-5	once	.	TRBJ1-2	TGTGCCAGCAGTCCGCCCGGGACCCTGAGGGGCTACACCTTC	CASSPPGTLRGYTF
15	TRBV9	.	.	TRBJ1-2	TGTGCCAGCAGCCCGCGACGGACTAGGGGCTTTGGCTACACCTTC	CASSPRRTRGFGYTF
14	TRBV9	.	.	TRBJ1-4	TGTGCCAGCAGCCCTAAGGGCAATAATGAAAAACTGTTTTTT	CASSPKGNNEKLFF
16	TRBV11-2	.	TRBD2	TRBJ2-7	TGTGCCAGCAGCTTAGCCTCTCAGCGGGAGAGAGACGAGCAGTACTTC	CASSLASQRERDEQYF
16	TRBV10-1	once	.	TRBJ1-1	TGCGCCAGCAGTGAGTCGAAGTTAGGGACGAACACTGAAGCTTTCTTT	CASSESKLGTNTEAFF
15	TRBV10-3	.	.	TRBJ1-5	TGTGCCATCAGCCGGGACACCCTACCCAATCAGCCCCAGCATTTT	CAISRDTLPNQPQHF
11	TRBV5-5	.	.	TRBJ2-1	TGTGCCAGCAGCTTTCGGAATGAGCAGTTCTTC	CASSFRNEQFF
15	TRBV7-9	.	.	TRBJ1-3	TGTGCCAGCAGCTTAGGCGCAGAGTCTGGAAACACCATATATTTT	CASSLGAESGNTIYF
15	TRBV5-8	.	.	TRBJ1-1	TGTGCCAGCAGCTGGGGGACTGTAGTGAACACTGAAGCTTTCTTT	CASSWGTVVNTEAFF
13	TRBV7-2	.	TRBD1	TRBJ1-1	TGTGCCAGCAGCCAACAGGGGGCATCTGAAGCTTTCTTT	CASSQQGASEAFF
14	TRBV11-2	.	.	TRBJ2-7	TGTGCCAGCAGCTTAGACGGGAGCTCCTACGAGCAGTACTTC	CASSLDGSSYEQYF
13	TRBV27	.	.	TRBJ2-7	.	CASSILGSYEQYF
15	TRBV7-8	.	.	TRBJ2-1	TGTGCCAGCAGCTTAGGGACTACCTCACAGAATGAGCAGTTCTTC	CASSLGTTSQNEQFF
14	TRBV4-3	once	.	TRBJ1-4	TGCGCCAGCAGCCCCGTCCGGACGCATGAAAAACTGTTTTTT	CASSPVRTHEKLFF
13	TRBV10-3	.	.	TRBJ2-5	TGTGCCATCAGTGGGACTATTGGGGAGACCCAGTACTTC	CAISGTIGETQYF
11	TRBV25-1	few	.	TRBJ1-3	TGTGCCAGCAGGAACGGATACACCATATATTTT	CASRNGYTIYF
12	TRBV28	.	.	TRBJ1-1	TGTGCCAGCAGTCCTCCACAGGGAAGAGCTTTCTTT	CASSPPQGRAFF
14	TRBV5-1	.	TRBD1	TRBJ2-7	TGCGCCAGCAGCGCCGGGACAGGGTCCTACGAGCAGTACTTC	CASSAGTGSYEQYF
14	TRBV4-1	.	.	TRBJ2-4	TGCGCCAGCAGCCAAGTGCTTGGAGGCAACATTCAGTACTTC	CASSQVLGGNIQYF
15	TRBV6-4	.	TRBD2	TRBJ2-5	TGTGCCAGCAGTGTGACTAGCGGGAGTGGGGAGACCCAGTACTTC	CASSVTSGSGETQYF
16	TRBV18	.	.	TRBJ1-1	TGTGCCAGCTCACCACCGGGGGCAGGGATGAACACTGAAGCTTTCTTT	CASSPPGAGMNTEAFF
14	TRBV6-5	.	.	TRBJ1-5	TGTGCCAGCAGACGGGGCTCTAGCAATCAGCCCCAGCATTTT	CASRRGSSNQPQHF
14	TRBV19	.	TRBD1	TRBJ1-2	TGTGCCAGTAGTAGGACAGGGACCAACTATGGCTACACCTTC	CASSRTGTNYGYTF
17	TRBV25-1	.	TRBD1	TRBJ2-7	TGTGCCAGCAGTGATCGACGGGGACAGGCCAGCTCCTACGAGCAGTACTTC	CASSDRRGQASSYEQYF
12	TRBV7-9	.	TRBD1	TRBJ2-7	TGTGCCAGCAGCGCAAACAGGGGCGAGCAGTACTTC	CASSANRGEQYF
13	TRBV9	.	.	TRBJ2-7	TGTGCCTCGACAGGCTTCCGCTCCTACGAGCAGTACTTC	CASTGFRSYEQYF
18	TRBV21-1	once	.	TRBJ2-7	TGTGCCAGCAGCAAAGGGCCGACAGGGAAGGGTGGAACCTACGAGCAGTACTTC	CASSKGPTGKGGTYEQYF
15	TRBV5-6	.	.	TRBJ2-7	TGTGCCAGCAGCCCCCTTGGAGGGACCTCCTACGAGCAGTACTTC	CASSPLGGTSYEQYF
13	TRBV30	.	.	TRBJ2-5	TGTGCCTGGAGTGTACGAGCCACAGAGACCCAGTACTTC	CAWSVRATETQYF
13	TRBV7-2	.	.	TRBJ1-3	TGTGCCAGCAGCTTCGTCCCCGGAAACACCATATATTTT	CASSFVPGNTIYF
13	TRBV30	.	.	TRBJ1-4	TGTGCCTGGACGGGGAGACCTAATGAAAAACTGTTTTTT	CAWTGRPNEKLFF
17	TRBV19	.	.	TRBJ2-5	TGTGCCAGTAGTATAGAATCCGGCAGGATCGAGGGGGAGACCCAGTACTTC	CASSIESGRIEGETQYF
15	TRBV6-5	.	TRBD2	TRBJ2-7	TGTGCCAGCAGTTTAGCGGGAGGGAGCTCCTACGAGCAGTACTTC	CASSLAGGSSYEQYF
13	TRBV6-6	.	TRBD2	TRBJ2-1	TGTGCCAGCAGTGTTGGGACTAGTAGCGAGCAGTTCTTC	CASSVGTSSEQFF
13	TRBV30	once	.	TRBJ1-1	TGTGCCCAGGTTAAGGAGGGGAACACTGAAGCTTTCTTT	CAQVKEGNTEAFF
18	TRBV4-1	.	TRBD2	TRBJ2-4	TGCGCCAGCAGCCCTAGCGGGAGGGCCCCCCTTAGCAAAAACATTCAGTACTTC	CASSPSGRAPLSKNIQYF
14	TRBV5-4	.	TRBD1	TRBJ1-1	TGTGCCAGCAGCGCCGGGACAGGGGGCACTGAAGCTTTCTTT	CASSAGTGGTEAFF
12	TRBV28	.	.	TRBJ2-7	TGTGCCAGCAGTTTCCAAAACTACGAGCAGTACTTC	CASSFQNYEQYF
18	TRBV5-1	.	TRBD1	TRBJ2-1	TGCGCCAGCAGCTTGGTAAGGGCAGGGGGCATCTCGCTCAATGAGCAGTTCTTC	CASSLVRAGGISLNEQFF
15	TRBV5-1	.	.	TRBJ1-5	TGCGCCAGCAGCCTGGACGGACATAGCAATCAGCCCCAGCATTTT	CASSLDGHSNQPQHF
15	TRBV19	once	TRBD1	TRBJ2-5	TGTGCCAGTAGTGACCGGGACAGGGGTTGGGAGACCCAGTACTTC	CASSDRDRGWETQYF
12	TRBV2	.	TRBD1	TRBJ2-3	TGTGCCAGCAGTACAGGGGGAGATACGCAGTATTTT	CASSTGGDTQYF
14	TRBV10-3	.	TRBD1	TRBJ2-7	TGTGCCATCAGTGTTGGCAGGGACAGCTACGAGCAGTACTTC	CAISVGRDSYEQYF
13	TRBV18	once	.	TRBJ1-5	TGTGCCAGCTCACCCGAAGTAGAGCGGCCCCAGCATTTT	CASSPEVERPQHF